Reported below is one TCR beta chain. As yet, its antigen is unknown. This entry is derived from a study of tumor-infiltrating lymphocytes in primary liver carcinoma. Overall study: Tumor staging was T1-T3 N0M0; sizes spanned about 4 to 10 cm across.

A constant-region primer served to make TCR beta cDNA from roughly 460 ng total RNA. The TCR beta library was amplified through three nested multiplex PCR rounds in a modified ARM-PCR procedure. PCR rounds one and two used TRBV1-TRBV30 forward primers with a C-beta reverse primer for around 11 cycles each. From the multiplex PCR reads, TCRdb called clonotypes with MiXCR, one entry per CDR3 protein. The table shows around 120,000 distinct CDR3 sequences, with approximately 70% occurring only once. Study-level points and caveats: Only about 7.5-24% of top clones appeared in all five tumor regions.

Co-extracting RNA and DNA was done with about 20-34 mg of unsorted bulk tissue as input. The CDR3 is 15 amino acids. The germline V gene encodes CDR1 SEHNR and CDR2 FQNEAQ (reference sequence). J was trimmed by 3 bases and V by 8 bases; bases with no gene match: 6. The sequence came from a woman in her sixties or seventies with primary liver carcinoma and hepatitis B virus infection. The sequenced material came from liver tumor tissue from sampling region 1. Specified subset: tumor region T1, superior pole. The J gene is TRBJ2-3, the V gene TRBV7-9; the match to TRBD2 covers 12 bases. As DNA, the CDR3 is TGTGCCAGCGCGCTGACTAGCGGGAGAACAGATACGCAGTATTTT. Protein: CASALTSGRTDTQYF.